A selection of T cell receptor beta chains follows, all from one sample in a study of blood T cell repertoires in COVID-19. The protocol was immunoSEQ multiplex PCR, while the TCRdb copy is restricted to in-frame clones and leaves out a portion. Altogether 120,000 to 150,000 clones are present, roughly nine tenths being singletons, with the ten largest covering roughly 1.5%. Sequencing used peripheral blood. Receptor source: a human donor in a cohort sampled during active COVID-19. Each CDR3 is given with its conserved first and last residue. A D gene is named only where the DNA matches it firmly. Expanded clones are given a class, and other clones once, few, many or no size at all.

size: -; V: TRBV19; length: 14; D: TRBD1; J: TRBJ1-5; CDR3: CASSSTGGDQPQHF; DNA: TGTGCCAGTAGTTCGACAGGGGGGGATCAGCCCCAGCATTTT
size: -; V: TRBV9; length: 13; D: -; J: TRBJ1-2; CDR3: CASSRDSNYGYTF; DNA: TGTGCCAGCTCGCGGGATTCTAACTATGGCTACACCTTC
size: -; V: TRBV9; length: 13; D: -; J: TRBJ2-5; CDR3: CASSVAGGETQYF; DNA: TGTGCCAGCAGCGTGGCAGGAGGGGAGACCCAGTACTTC
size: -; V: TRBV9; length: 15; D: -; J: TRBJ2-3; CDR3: CASSVALALTDTQYF; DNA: TGTGCCAGCAGCGTAGCGCTAGCCCTCACAGATACGCAGTATTTT
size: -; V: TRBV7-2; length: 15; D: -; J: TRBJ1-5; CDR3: CASSWTPGDNQPQHF; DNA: TGTGCCAGCAGCTGGACCCCAGGGGACAATCAGCCCCAGCATTTT
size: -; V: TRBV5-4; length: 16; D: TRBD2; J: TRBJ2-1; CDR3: CASSESGTSETNEQFF; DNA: TGTGCCAGCAGCGAATCCGGGACTAGCGAAACCAATGAGCAGTTCTTC
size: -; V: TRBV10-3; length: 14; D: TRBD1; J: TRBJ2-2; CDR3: CAISGDRNTGELFF; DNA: TGTGCCATCAGTGGGGACAGGAACACCGGGGAGCTGTTTTTT
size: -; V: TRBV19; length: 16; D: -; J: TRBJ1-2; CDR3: CASSIGAGRPSYGYTF; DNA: TGTGCCAGTAGTATAGGCGCAGGCCGGCCCTCCTATGGCTACACCTTC
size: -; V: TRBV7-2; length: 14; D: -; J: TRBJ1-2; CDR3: CASSLASRAGGYTF; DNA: TGTGCCAGCAGCTTAGCCAGTAGGGCGGGTGGCTACACCTTC
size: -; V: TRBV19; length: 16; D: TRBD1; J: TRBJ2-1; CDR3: CASSRQWTGESDEQFF; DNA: TGTGCCAGTAGTCGACAATGGACAGGGGAATCCGATGAGCAGTTCTTC
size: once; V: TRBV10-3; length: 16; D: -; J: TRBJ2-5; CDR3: CAISDTAGRNQETQYF; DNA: TGTGCCATCAGTGATACGGCGGGGCGGAACCAAGAGACCCAGTACTTC
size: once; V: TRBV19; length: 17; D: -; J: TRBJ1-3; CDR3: CASSIPFRHQLGNTIYF; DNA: TGTGCCAGTAGTATTCCCTTCCGACATCAGCTGGGAAACACCATATATTTT
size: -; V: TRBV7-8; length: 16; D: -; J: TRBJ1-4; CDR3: CASSLALRGGIEKLFF; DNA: TGTGCCAGCAGCTTAGCGCTGAGGGGGGGCATCGAAAAACTGTTTTTT
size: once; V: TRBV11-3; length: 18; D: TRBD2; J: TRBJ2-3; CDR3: CASSLEVGAGGLTDTQYF; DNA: TGTGCCAGCAGCTTAGAGGTTGGTGCGGGGGGCCTCACAGATACGCAGTATTTT
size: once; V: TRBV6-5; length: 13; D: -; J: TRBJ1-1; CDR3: CASSLGGSTEAFF; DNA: TGTGCCAGCAGTCTTGGGGGCAGCACTGAAGCTTTCTTT